This TCR beta chain appears in the sequencing data of a study of T cells in Graves' hyperthyroidism and ophthalmopathy. It was RNA transcripts that yielded the amplified TCR beta CDR3 regions. First-round RT-PCR of the TCR CDR3 relied on the HTBI primer set. TCRdb itself ran the multiplex PCR reads through MiXCR, one entry per CDR3 protein. Of about 37,000 distinct CDR3 sequences listed, around 53% were seen once; the top ten hold roughly a sixth. The CDR3 sequence is 17 residues long. The junction had 7 bases not matched to a gene; V was cut back by 1 base and J by 1 base. In germline, CDR1 is SGHRS, CDR2 YFSETQ.

This clonotype was sampled from a man aged 35 to 55 with Graves' ophthalmopathy. The chain links TRBV5-1 to TRBJ2-7; 11 nucleotides match TRBD2. The sequencing input was blood. The DNA for the CDR3 is TGCGCCAGCAGCTTGTCTAGCGGGGGGCCGTTTTCCTACGAGCAGTACTTC. This gives the protein CASSLSSGGPFSYEQYF.